Listed below are T cell receptor beta chains from one sample, sequenced in a study of neurological immune-mediated disorders. TCRdb redid the calling of the 5' RACE reads with MiXCR, one entry per CDR3 protein. This sample has around 49,000 distinct CDR3 sequences, with 10% to 15% found just once. Sequencing was done on a sample of PBMCs. The receptors were gathered from a male donor with HTLV-1-associated myelopathy (HAM/TSP). Each CDR3 is given without its conserved first and last residue. Part of the rows lack a size; the others show once, few, many or a class for expanded clones.

many,TRBJ1-5,TRBV20-1,SATPGQGWNQPQH
many,TRBJ1-4,TRBV12-3/TRBV12-4,ASSLGPGEGDEKLF
medium-sized,TRBJ1-2,TRBV20-1,SAGQGALGYGYT
many,TRBJ2-3,TRBV20-1,SARLAGGPGAQY
many,TRBJ2-1,TRBV5-1,ASSVDYNSYNEQF
many,TRBJ2-5,TRBV14,ASRPGRGGQETQY
many,TRBJ2-3,TRBV20-1,SQDRLAGGTADTQY
many,TRBJ2-3,TRBV29-1,SGTGGAGDTQY
many,TRBJ1-1,TRBV5-1,ASSFKDNTEAF
few,TRBJ2-1,TRBV27,ASSRDLYNEQF
many,TRBJ1-4,TRBV29-1,SGGGLNEKLF
many,TRBJ2-3,TRBV10-3,AISELAGSTDTQY
many,TRBJ2-5,TRBV7-2,ASSFISETQY
NA,TRBJ2-1,TRBV4-2,ASSHGQGASEQF
many,TRBJ2-5,TRBV12-3/TRBV12-4,ASSLSSGGPGAQY
many,TRBJ2-1,TRBV5-1,ASSRDRLNEQF
many,TRBJ1-5,TRBV7-2,ASSWTAGDQPQH
many,TRBJ2-7,TRBV2,ASRGDRAPGEQY
NA,TRBJ2-3,TRBV28,ASSLDLEGDTQY
many,TRBJ2-2,TRBV7-8,ASSVLTSPTGELF
many,TRBJ1-4,TRBV7-9,ASSLAAASTNEKLF
many,TRBJ2-1,TRBV7-9,ASSLDSGQIYNEQF
many,TRBJ2-7,TRBV7-2,ASSLGGQSYEQY
many,TRBJ2-5,TRBV7-2,ASSLAYETQY
many,TRBJ2-5,TRBV6-5,ASSYSSTGTPETQY
medium-sized,TRBJ2-5,TRBV20-1,SAPRTSGTWTQY
many,TRBJ2-7,TRBV7-3,ASSTTGGEQY
few,TRBJ2-2,TRBV5-1,ASSFSAYTGELF
many,TRBJ2-2,TRBV12-3/TRBV12-4,ASSPAGTNTGELF
once,TRBJ1-2,TRBV3-1,ASSQVLAGAPPSYEQYFGGYT
NA,TRBJ2-1,TRBV24-1,ATSDYPGLGEQF
NA,TRBJ2-1,TRBV28,GSLVRLVSYNEQF
many,TRBJ2-3,TRBV10-1,ASSDQAGSRDTQY
NA,TRBJ1-1,TRBV20-1,SALDRNTEAF
many,TRBJ2-1,TRBV7-9,ASSLTHNEQF
many,TRBJ2-1,TRBV20-1,SARTMRGGLNEQF
few,TRBJ2-7,TRBV9,ASSVAPGQGIYEQY
many,TRBJ2-7,TRBV5-1,ASSVSPGTYEQY
few,TRBJ1-2,TRBV6-1,ASSAENYGYT
many,TRBJ2-2,TRBV2,ASRVGGGGTGELF
many,TRBJ1-1,TRBV7-2,ASGLNTEAF
many,TRBJ1-1,TRBV7-2,ASSLNGRAF
many,TRBJ2-1,TRBV7-2,ASSFTSGGYNEQF
NA,TRBJ2-5,TRBV20-1,SAARQHPYGTQY
many,TRBJ1-2,TRBV3-1,ASSQEPGSATNYGYT
few,TRBJ2-7,TRBV21-1,ARALLGRRYEQY
many,TRBJ1-1,TRBV5-5,ASTPLGSLNTEAF
NA,TRBJ2-7,TRBV5-1,ASSLKRDRGFYEQY
few,TRBJ2-1,TRBV3-1,ASSQYSGGSSSYNEQF
many,TRBJ2-5,TRBV7-6,ASSPGLEETQY
many,TRBJ1-4,TRBV7-9,ASSLFGDLGKLF
many,TRBJ2-1,TRBV7-2,ASSSFGGGAAYNEQF
many,TRBJ2-3,TRBV5-1,ASSPGLVSTDTQY
few,TRBJ2-6,TRBV14,ASSQDWAGGPGANVLT